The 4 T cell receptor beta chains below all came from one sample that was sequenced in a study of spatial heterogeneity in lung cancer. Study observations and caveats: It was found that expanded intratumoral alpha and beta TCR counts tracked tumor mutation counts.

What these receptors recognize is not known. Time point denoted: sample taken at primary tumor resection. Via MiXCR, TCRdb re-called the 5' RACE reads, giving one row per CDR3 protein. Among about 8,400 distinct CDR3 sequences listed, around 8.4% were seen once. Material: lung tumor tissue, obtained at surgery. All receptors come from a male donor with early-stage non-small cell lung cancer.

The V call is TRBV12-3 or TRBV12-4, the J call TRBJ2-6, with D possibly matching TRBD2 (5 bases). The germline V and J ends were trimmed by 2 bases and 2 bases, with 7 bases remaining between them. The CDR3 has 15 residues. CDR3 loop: CASSLRGTGANVLTF. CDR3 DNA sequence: TGTGCCAGCAGTTTACGAGGGACTGGGGCCAACGTCCTGACTTTC.

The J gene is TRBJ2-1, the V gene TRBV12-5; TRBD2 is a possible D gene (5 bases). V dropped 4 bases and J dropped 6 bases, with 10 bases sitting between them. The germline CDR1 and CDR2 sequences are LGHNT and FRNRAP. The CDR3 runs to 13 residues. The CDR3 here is CASGSPGSNEQFF. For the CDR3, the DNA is TGTGCTAGTGGTTCGCCGGGAAGCAATGAGCAGTTCTTC.

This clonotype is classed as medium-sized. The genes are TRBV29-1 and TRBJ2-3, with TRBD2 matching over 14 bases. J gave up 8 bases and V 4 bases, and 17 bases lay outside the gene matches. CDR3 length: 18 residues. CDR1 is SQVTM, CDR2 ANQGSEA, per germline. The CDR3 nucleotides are TGCAGCGTTGGGGAGTTCCCGGGACTAGCGGGAGTCTCGGGTACGCAGTATTTT. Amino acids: CSVGEFPGLAGVSGTQYF.

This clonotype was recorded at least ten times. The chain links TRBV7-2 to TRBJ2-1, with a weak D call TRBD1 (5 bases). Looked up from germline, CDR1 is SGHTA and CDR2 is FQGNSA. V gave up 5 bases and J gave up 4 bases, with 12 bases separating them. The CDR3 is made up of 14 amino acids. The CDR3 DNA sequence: TGTGCCAGCAGCCTGGAACAGGAATACAATGAGCAGTTCTTC. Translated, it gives CASSLEQEYNEQFF.